This T cell receptor beta chain was observed in a study of T-cell memory formation after mild COVID-19. At the level of the study: Across donors, TCR clusters were largely donor specific.

TCRdb fed the 5' RACE reads into MiXCR, producing one record per CDR3 protein. The sample has 380,000 or so distinct CDR3 sequences, around 15% seen once; the top ten hold 20% to 25%. Germline CDR1 reads DFQATT; CDR2 reads SNEGSKA (reference sequence). CDR3 size: 14 residues. Trimming shortened V by 6 bases and J by 0 bases, and 9 bases separated the two germline ends. This sequence was found in a young man who had mild COVID-19 (a few samples of this study predate the infection). Cell type and time point are not known. V is TRBV20-1 and J is TRBJ2-6; D is unclear. Specimen: PBMCs or a T cell subset sorted from them (not recorded which). CDR3 sequence (DNA): TGCAGTGCGTTGCCGGGCTCTGGGGCCAACGTCCTGACTTTC. Its translation is CSALPGSGANVLTF.